Following are 28 T cell receptor beta chains from one sample sequenced in a study of shared clonotypes between healthy human individuals (dated by TCRdb to about 2020). Receptor libraries were prepared by the immunoSEQ multiplex PCR assay. This immuneACCESS table, as held by TCRdb, lists in-frame sequences with V and J called but not all clones. Of the missing ones, under half trace to an unresolved V gene in checked studies; the others have no known cause. In this sample the table shows hundreds of thousands of clones, approximately 92% of which occur a single time. The ten biggest clones cover 24% of the sample. CD8 naive samples were CD45RO-negative cells positively selected for CCR7, giving a CD45RA+CCR7+ population that excluded TemRA cells. The specimen sequenced was naive CD8+ T cells sorted from blood. Sample cell subset or site, as interpreted from the label and publication: CD45RA+CCR7+. All receptors come from a man aged 25-45 years in good health.

The chain combines TRBV11-2 with TRBJ1-4, with D uncertain. Trimming shortened V by 1 base and J by 0 bases, and 6 bases separated the two germline ends. Germline V gene lookup returns CDR1 SGHAT and CDR2 FQNNGV. The CDR3 is made up of 15 amino acids. The chain's CDR3 is CASSLGSATNEKLFF. DNA for the CDR3: TGTGCCAGCAGCTTAGGGTCCGCAACTAATGAAAAACTGTTTTTT. Complete variable domain (other parts from reference TRBV11-2 and TRBJ1-4): EAGVAQSPRYKIIEKRQSVAFWCNPISGHATLYWYQQILGQGPKLLIQFQNNGVVDDSQLPKDRFSAERLKGVDSTLKIQPAKLEDSAVYLCASSLGSATNEKLFFGSGTQLSVL.

The chain employs TRBV4-3 and TRBJ1-2; the D is unclear. The CDR3 covers 16 residues. Germline CDR1 reads LGHNA; CDR2 reads YSLEER. Trimming left V 0 bases short and J 2 bases short, with 13 bases between. The CDR3 sequence is CASSQDDRANNYGYTF. CDR3 nucleotide sequence: TGCGCCAGCAGCCAAGATGATCGGGCCAACAACTATGGCTACACCTTC.

The V gene is TRBV14, the J gene TRBJ2-7, with 12 bases lining up with TRBD2. With 4 bases clipped from V and 4 bases from J, the junction kept 5 bases outside the gene matches. The CDR3 is 15 residues long. Germline values: CDR1 SGHDN, CDR2 FVKESK. In DNA, the CDR3 is TGTGCCAGCAGCCCATGGACTAGCGGGACTTACGAGCAGTACTTC. This codes for CASSPWTSGTYEQYF.

The chain joins TRBV28 to TRBJ2-5; 10 bases are shared with TRBD1. Germline V gene sequence: CDR1 MDHEN, CDR2 SYDVKM. CDR3 length: 18 amino acids. V lost 5 bases to trimming and J lost 4 bases; unmatched junction nucleotides: 16. The CDR3 is CASSPRRDDRGRAETQYF. Written as DNA, the CDR3 is TGTGCCAGCAGTCCGAGGAGGGACGACAGGGGGCGAGCAGAGACCCAGTACTTC.

This rearrangement joins TRBV27 to TRBJ1-1, with D possibly being TRBD1 (6 bases). Trimming took 5 bases from V and 6 from J, leaving 19 bases between them. CDR1 is MNHEY, CDR2 SMNVEV, per germline (reference sequence). The CDR3 is made up of 15 amino acids. In DNA, the CDR3 is TGTGCCAGCAGTCCGACACAAATAGAGGGGGCTGAAGCTTTCTTT. This gives the protein CASSPTQIEGAEAFF.

This chain links TRBV7-9 with TRBJ2-1; 11 bases are a match to TRBD2. Trimming removed 3 bases from V and 8 bases from J; junction bases left unmatched: 3. The CDR3 length is 14 residues. The germline CDR1 and CDR2 sequences are SEHNR and FQNEAQ (reference sequence). CDR3 nucleotide sequence: TGTGCCAGCAGCTTTACTAGCGGGAGTGATGAGCAGTTCTTC. It codes for CASSFTSGSDEQFF.

This clone has only one observation. The chain is built from TRBV7-9 and TRBJ2-3; possibly TRBD2 for D (5 bases). This CDR3 has 15 amino acids. Trimming took 1 base from V and 1 from J, leaving 9 bases between them. Germline V gene data show CDR1 as SEHNR and CDR2 as FQNEAQ (reference sequence). CDR3 nucleotides: TGTGCCAGCAGCTTAGGGGAGTTCGGCACAGATACGCAGTATTTT. This codes for CASSLGEFGTDTQYF.

The chain joins TRBV4-2 to TRBJ2-7; D is uncertain. Trimming shortened V by 3 bases and J by 2 bases, and 8 bases separated the two germline ends. The CDR3 contains 13 residues. CDR1 and CDR2 from the germline V gene are LGHNA and YNFKEQ. The CDR3, as DNA: TGTGCCAGCAGCCACCGAGAGGCCTACGAGCAGTACTTC. Its translation: CASSHREAYEQYF.

The CDR3 nucleotides are TGCAGCGTCGAGTTTTCGCTCGGGACAGGGGTAAACGGGGCCAACGTCCTGACTTTC. Translating it yields CSVEFSLGTGVNGANVLTF. The rearrangement joins TRBV29-1 to TRBJ2-6; TRBD1 aligns across 10 bases. The V segment lost 6 bases and the J segment 4 bases; nucleotides outside the gene matches: 18. CDR1 and CDR2 from the germline V gene are SQVTM and ANQGSEA. The CDR3 length is 19 residues.

The CDR3 DNA reads TGCGCCAGCAGCCAAGATCGACCTAGCGGGACTTTCGAGACCCAGTACTTC. Encoded protein: CASSQDRPSGTFETQYF. The J gene is TRBJ2-5, the V gene TRBV4-3, with 9 nucleotides matching TRBD2. Per the germline V gene, CDR1 is LGHNA and CDR2 is YSLEER. The CDR3 is 17 residues long. Unmatched junction bases numbered 10, after V lost 0 bases and J lost 5 bases.

The chain combines TRBV28 with TRBJ2-1; 9 bases are a match to TRBD2. The CDR3 has 15 amino acids. Germline-derived CDR1 and CDR2 are MDHEN and SYDVKM. Unmatched junction bases numbered 8, after V lost 6 bases and J lost 5 bases. Here the CDR3 reads CASSGARLADNEQFF. CDR3 nucleotides: TGTGCCAGCAGCGGCGCCCGACTAGCGGACAATGAGCAGTTCTTC.

The chain recombines TRBV19 with TRBJ2-3; D may be TRBD1 (7 bases). Germline CDR1 and CDR2: LNHDA and SQIVND (reference sequence). The V end lost 6 bases, the J end lost 4 bases, and 14 bases lay between the germline ends. CDR3 length: 14 amino acids. In nucleotides, the CDR3 is TGTGCCAGTAGGACAGGGAGGCTCCCAGATACGCAGTATTTT. It encodes CASRTGRLPDTQYF.

The chain employs TRBV9 and TRBJ2-1; 7 nucleotides match TRBD2. The CDR3 loop spans 15 amino acids. The V gene's germline CDR1 is SGDLS and CDR2 YYNGEE. Trimming took 2 bases from V and 6 from J; bases not matched to a gene: 8. CDR3 residues: CASSVRGGPGNEQFF. The CDR3 DNA follows: TGTGCCAGCAGCGTTCGGGGAGGGCCCGGCAATGAGCAGTTCTTC. The complete variable domain, with remaining parts taken from reference TRBV9 and TRBJ2-1, reads DSGVTQTPKHLITATGQRVTLRCSPRSGDLSVYWYQQSLDQGLQFLIQYYNGEERAKGNILERFSAQQFPDLHSELNLSSLELGDSALYFCASSVRGGPGNEQFFGPGTRLTVL.

The rearrangement joins TRBV19 to TRBJ2-1; 9 bases match TRBD2. This CDR3 comprises 14 residues. Germline V gene lookup returns CDR1 LNHDA and CDR2 SQIVND (reference sequence). V was pared by 6 bases and J by 8 bases, with 8 bases of the junction left unmatched. CDR3 region: CASSQLAGADEQFF. CDR3 DNA sequence: TGTGCCAGTAGCCAACTAGCGGGCGCAGATGAGCAGTTCTTC. Drawing the rest from reference TRBV19 and TRBJ2-1, the complete variable domain is DGGITQSPKYLFRKEGQNVTLSCEQNLNHDAMYWYRQDPGQGLRLIYYSQIVNDFQKGDIAEGYSVSREKKESFPLTVTSAQKNPTAFYLCASSQLAGADEQFFGPGTRLTVL.

The chain has TRBV29-1 and TRBJ2-1, with D perhaps matching TRBD1 (5 bases). Trimming pared 2 bases from V and 6 bases from J, leaving 11 bases between. CDR1 and CDR2 from the germline V gene are SQVTM and ANQGSEA. The CDR3 contains 13 residues. The CDR3 sequence: CSVELDNGNEQFF. The CDR3 nucleotides read TGCAGCGTTGAATTGGACAATGGCAATGAGCAGTTCTTC.

The genes are TRBV5-5 and TRBJ2-5; TRBD2 matches 14 bases. With V trimmed by 1 base and J by 3 bases, 8 bases remained unmatched. This CDR3 region has 18 residues. The germline gives CDR1 SGHKS, CDR2 YYEKEE (reference sequence). CDR3: CASSLKGLAGGEEETQYF. CDR3 nucleotide sequence: TGTGCCAGCAGCTTGAAAGGACTAGCGGGAGGTGAGGAAGAGACCCAGTACTTC.

Written as DNA, the CDR3 is TGTGCCAGCAGCGTAGCTTTCGGGGATGGGAACACTGAAGCTTTCTTT. It specifies CASSVAFGDGNTEAFF. The chain employs TRBV9 and TRBJ1-1; D remains ambiguous. V was cut by 0 bases and J by 1 base, with 13 bases left in between. The CDR3 loop spans 16 amino acids. CDR1 is SGDLS, CDR2 YYNGEE, per germline.

CDR3 nucleotide sequence: TGTGCCAGCAGTTCCCTCTTTGCGGAGAGCTCCTACAATGAGCAGTTCTTC. Translation: CASSSLFAESSYNEQFF. The V call is TRBV28, the J call TRBJ2-1, with D unresolved. Trimming took off 4 bases at V and 0 bases at J, with 16 bases between the two ends. The CDR3 loop spans 17 amino acids. Germline V lookup: CDR1 MDHEN, CDR2 SYDVKM.

This chain uses TRBV28 with TRBJ2-5; D ambiguous. This CDR3 has 13 amino acids. Between the trimmed V and J ends, which lost 3 bases and 2 bases, there was a span of 7 bases. Germline lookup yields CDR1 MDHEN and CDR2 SYDVKM. Written as DNA, the CDR3 is TGTGCCAGCAGTTTTAATCTTCAAGAGACCCAGTACTTC. This codes for CASSFNLQETQYF.

The chain carries TRBV28 and TRBJ2-7, with D perhaps matching TRBD1 or TRBD2 (5 bases each). Germline V lookup: CDR1 MDHEN, CDR2 SYDVKM. The V gene lost 5 bases and the J gene lost 2 bases, with 7 bases spanning the gap. The CDR3 is 12 residues long. In DNA, the CDR3 is TGTGCCAGCAGTGGGACGGCCTACGAGCAGTACTTC. It yields the protein CASSGTAYEQYF.

The chain links TRBV9 to TRBJ2-1, with a weak D call TRBD2 (5 bases). Germline V CDR1 and CDR2: SGDLS, YYNGEE. CDR3 length: 14 amino acids. V lost 4 bases and J lost 7, with 15 bases in between. The CDR3 region has the DNA TGTGCCAGCAGCACTGAGGGTGTGAGGAATGAGCAGTTCTTC. It specifies CASSTEGVRNEQFF.

The rearrangement uses TRBV27 and TRBJ2-3, with D uncertain. Trimming pared 5 bases from V and 4 bases from J, leaving 7 bases between. This CDR3 contains 12 residues. Germline CDR1 MNHEY, CDR2 SMNVEV (reference sequence). This CDR3 is CASSQGPDTQYF. CDR3 bases: TGTGCCAGCAGTCAAGGGCCAGATACGCAGTATTTT.

This chain links TRBV27 with TRBJ2-3; D unclear. The CDR3 consists of 13 residues. Germline V gene lookup returns CDR1 MNHEY and CDR2 SMNVEV (reference sequence). DNA for the CDR3: TGTGCAGCTGGCAGGCCTAGCACAGATACGCAGTATTTT. Its translation: CAAGRPSTDTQYF.

The chain carries TRBV7-8 and TRBJ2-3; no firm D call. The V gene's germline CDR1 is SGHVS and CDR2 FQNEAQ. The CDR3 is 17 residues long. V was shortened by 1 base and J by 0 bases, with 14 bases between the two germline ends. The CDR3 DNA reads TGTGCCAGCAGCTTAGTTCGATGGTCGGAAAGCACAGATACGCAGTATTTT. This encodes CASSLVRWSESTDTQYF.

The table lists this clone with a count of one. This chain joins TRBV7-3 and TRBJ2-2, with TRBD2 as a possible D gene (6 bases). The CDR3 is made up of 18 amino acids. Trimming removed 2 bases at V and 2 bases at J, with 18 bases between. CDR1 is SGHTA, CDR2 FQGTGA, per germline. In DNA form, the CDR3 reads TGTGCCAGCAGCTTATATGCGGGTATAGCGGTTAACACCGGGGAGCTGTTTTTT. This translates into CASSLYAGIAVNTGELFF.

This clone was observed once. The chain employs TRBV6-1 and TRBJ2-3; TRBD2 aligns across 10 bases. J lost 3 bases, V lost 4 bases, and 13 bases had no gene match. The CDR3 is made up of 18 amino acids. CDR1 and CDR2 (germline): MNHNS, SASEGT. Here the CDR3 reads CASSVFLAGALGTDTQYF. CDR3 bases: TGTGCCAGCAGTGTATTTCTAGCGGGAGCCCTGGGGACAGATACGCAGTATTTT.

As for this clone: Other DNA sequences in the same sample also yield this CDR3. The chain joins TRBV2 to TRBJ2-1; D is possibly TRBD1 (5 bases). V dropped 8 bases and J dropped 2 bases, with 7 bases sitting between them. The germline V gene has CDR1 SNHLY and CDR2 FYNNEI. CDR3 length equals 12 residues. The CDR3 DNA is TGTGCCAGCGGCAGGGCCTACAATGAGCAGTTCTTC. This codes for CASGRAYNEQFF.

The chain joins TRBV7-9 to TRBJ2-2; 8 positions match TRBD1. Germline V lookup: CDR1 SEHNR, CDR2 FQNEAQ (reference sequence). The CDR3 is 16 amino acids. The V gene end was trimmed by 1 base and the J gene end by 4 bases; junction bases not matched to a gene: 5. As DNA, the CDR3 is TGTGCCAGCAGCTTAGTTGGGACAGGCGGCACCGGGGAGCTGTTTTTT. Translated, it gives CASSLVGTGGTGELFF.